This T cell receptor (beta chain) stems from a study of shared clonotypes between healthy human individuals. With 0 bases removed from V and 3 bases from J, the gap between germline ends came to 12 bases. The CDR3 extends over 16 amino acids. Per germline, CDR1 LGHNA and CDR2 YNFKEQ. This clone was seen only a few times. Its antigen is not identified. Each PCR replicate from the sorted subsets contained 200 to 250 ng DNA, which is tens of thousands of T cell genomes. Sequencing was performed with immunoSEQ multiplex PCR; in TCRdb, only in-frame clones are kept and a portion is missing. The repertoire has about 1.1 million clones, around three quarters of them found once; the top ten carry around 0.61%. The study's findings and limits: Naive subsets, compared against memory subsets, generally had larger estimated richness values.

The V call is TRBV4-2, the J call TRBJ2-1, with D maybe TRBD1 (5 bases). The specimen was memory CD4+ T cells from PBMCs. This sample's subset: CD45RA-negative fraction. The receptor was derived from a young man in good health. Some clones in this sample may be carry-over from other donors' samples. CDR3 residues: CASSQDVWGSYNEQFF. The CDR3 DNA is TGTGCCAGCAGCCAAGATGTTTGGGGCAGCTACAATGAGCAGTTCTTC.